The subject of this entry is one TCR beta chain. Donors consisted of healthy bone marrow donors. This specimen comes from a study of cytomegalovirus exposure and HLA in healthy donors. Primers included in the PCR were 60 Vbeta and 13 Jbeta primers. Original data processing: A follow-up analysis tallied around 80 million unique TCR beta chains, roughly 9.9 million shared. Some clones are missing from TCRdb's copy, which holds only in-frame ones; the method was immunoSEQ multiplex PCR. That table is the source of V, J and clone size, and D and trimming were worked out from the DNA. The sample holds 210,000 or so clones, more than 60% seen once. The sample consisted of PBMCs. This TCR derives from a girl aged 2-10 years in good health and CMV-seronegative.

The CDR3: CSGYTGQATDTQYF. The CDR3 DNA sequence: TGCAGCGGGTACACGGGACAGGCAACAGATACGCAGTATTTT. J is TRBJ2-3 and V is TRBV29-1, with 8 bases identical to TRBD1. Germline assignment: CDR1 SQVTM and CDR2 ANQGSEA. This CDR3 region has 14 residues. V shed 7 bases and J 3 bases; nucleotides not matched to a gene: 9.